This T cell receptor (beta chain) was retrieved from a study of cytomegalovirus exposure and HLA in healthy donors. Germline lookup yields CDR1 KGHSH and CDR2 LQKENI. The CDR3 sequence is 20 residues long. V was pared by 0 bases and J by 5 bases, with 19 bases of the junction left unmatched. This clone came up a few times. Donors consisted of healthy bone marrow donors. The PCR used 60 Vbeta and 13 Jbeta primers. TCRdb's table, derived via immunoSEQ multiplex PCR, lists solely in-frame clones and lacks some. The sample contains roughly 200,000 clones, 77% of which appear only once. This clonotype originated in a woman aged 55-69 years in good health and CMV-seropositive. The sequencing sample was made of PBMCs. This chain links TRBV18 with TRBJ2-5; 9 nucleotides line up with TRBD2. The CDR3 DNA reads TGTGCCAGCTCACCACCGGCCCTAGCGGGACTCCCGGAGATGTTCGAGACCCAGTACTTC. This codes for CASSPPALAGLPEMFETQYF.